The 6 T cell receptor beta chains below come from one sample, sequenced in a study of regulatory T cells in long-lasting Graves disease. TCRdb ran MiXCR on the reads and lists one entry per CDR3 protein. The sample comprises about 800 distinct CDR3 sequences, approximately 84% of which are singletons, and 15% to 20% rests with the top ten. TCR sequences were obtained from RNA taken from PBMCs. The source material was peripheral blood mononuclear cells (PBMCs), sampled with antithyroid drug treatment, in newly diagnosed or persistent Graves disease (not recorded which). These receptors were collected from a female donor with Graves disease.

This clonotype was recorded only once. The V and J genes are TRBV11-2 and TRBJ2-3; perhaps D is TRBD1 or TRBD2 (8 bases each). The germline V and J ends were trimmed by 5 bases and 0 bases, with 24 bases remaining between them. This CDR3 comprises 19 residues. Germline V gives CDR1 SGHAT, CDR2 FQNNGV. The CDR3 coding sequence is TGTGCCAGCAGCCCGACCCCAGGGGGCGGGAGGCAAAGCACAGATACGCAGTATTTT. Protein product: CASSPTPGGGRQSTDTQYF.

V gene TRBV7-2 combines with J gene TRBJ2-3, with 7 nucleotides matching TRBD2. After removal of 5 bases from V and 1 base from J, the junction contained 12 bases not matched to a gene. The CDR3 length is 17 residues. Germline V gives CDR1 SGHTA, CDR2 FQGNSA. CDR3 bases: TGTGCCAGCAGCCCCACTCTAGCGGTCCCACGCACAGATACGCAGTATTTT. This encodes CASSPTLAVPRTDTQYF.

The genes are TRBV12-3 or TRBV12-4 and TRBJ1-1; D not certain. V was pared by 9 bases and J by 6 bases, with 17 bases between. This CDR3 has 13 residues. The DNA of the CDR3 is TGTGCCAGGGAGACGGGAGAGGCGGCTGAAGCTTTCTTT. It translates to CARETGEAAEAFF.

The chain has TRBV5-4 and TRBJ2-2, with D possibly being TRBD1 (6 bases). CDR1 is SGHNT, CDR2 YYREEE, per germline (reference sequence). Trimming took off 2 bases at V and 3 bases at J, with 14 bases between the two ends. The CDR3 loop spans 16 amino acids. This CDR3 reads CASSFLQGYHTGELFF. Written as DNA, the CDR3 is TGTGCCAGCAGCTTTTTACAGGGATATCACACCGGGGAGCTGTTTTTT.

The chain employs TRBV29-1 and TRBJ1-1; no clear D gene. In germline, CDR1 is SQVTM, CDR2 ANQGSEA. The length of the CDR3 is 13 residues. V was shortened by 6 bases and J by 5 bases, with 16 bases between the two germline ends. In DNA, the CDR3 is TGCAGCGTGGTAGGCGCCCCGGATACTGAAGCTTTCTTT. As protein: CSVVGAPDTEAFF.

The rearrangement links TRBV6-5 to TRBJ2-2; no clear D gene. V lost 4 bases, J lost 2 bases, and 2 bases lay in between. The germline V gene encodes CDR1 MNHEY and CDR2 SVGAGI. The CDR3 runs 12 residues. This CDR3 reads CASSSNTGELFF. The CDR3 DNA reads as TGTGCCAGCAGTTCTAACACCGGGGAGCTGTTTTTT.